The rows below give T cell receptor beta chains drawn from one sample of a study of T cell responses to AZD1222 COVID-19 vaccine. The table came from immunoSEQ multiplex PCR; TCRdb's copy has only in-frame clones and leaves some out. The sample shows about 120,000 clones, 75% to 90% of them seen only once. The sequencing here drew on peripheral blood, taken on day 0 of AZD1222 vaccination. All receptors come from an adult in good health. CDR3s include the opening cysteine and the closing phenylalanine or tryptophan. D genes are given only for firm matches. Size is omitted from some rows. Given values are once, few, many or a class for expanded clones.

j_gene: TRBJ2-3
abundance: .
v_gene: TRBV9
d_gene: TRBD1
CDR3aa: CASSTGTATSTDTQYF
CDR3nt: TGTGCCAGCAGCACCGGGACAGCAACTAGCACAGATACGCAGTATTTT

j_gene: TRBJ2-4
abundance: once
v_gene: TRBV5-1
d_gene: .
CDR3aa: CASSLGREENIQYF
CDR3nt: TGCGCCAGCAGCTTAGGGCGAGAGGAAAACATTCAGTACTTC

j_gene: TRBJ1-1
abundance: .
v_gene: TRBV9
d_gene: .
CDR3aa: CASSPQGVVGSTEAFF
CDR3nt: TGTGCCAGCAGCCCACAGGGAGTTGTGGGGAGCACTGAAGCTTTCTTT

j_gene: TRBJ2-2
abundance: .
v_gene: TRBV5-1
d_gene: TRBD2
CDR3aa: CASSLVAGGTGELFF
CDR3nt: TGCGCCAGCAGCTTGGTAGCGGGAGGCACCGGGGAGCTGTTTTTT

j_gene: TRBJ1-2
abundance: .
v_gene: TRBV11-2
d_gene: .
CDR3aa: CASSSPRTTHYGYTF
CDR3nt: TGTGCCAGCAGCTCCCCAAGGACAACCCACTATGGCTACACCTTC

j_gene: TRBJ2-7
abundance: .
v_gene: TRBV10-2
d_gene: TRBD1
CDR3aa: CASSEVGTEGYEQYF
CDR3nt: TGCGCCAGCAGTGAGGTCGGGACAGAGGGCTACGAGCAGTACTTC

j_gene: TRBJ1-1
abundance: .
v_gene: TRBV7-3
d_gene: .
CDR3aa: CASSLGFANHLGTEAFF
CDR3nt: TGTGCCAGCAGCTTAGGATTCGCCAACCACCTGGGCACTGAAGCTTTCTTT

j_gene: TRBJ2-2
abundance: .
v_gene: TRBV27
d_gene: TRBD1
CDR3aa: CASSPNRDRINTGELFF
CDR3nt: TGTGCCAGCAGTCCGAACCGGGACAGGATCAACACCGGGGAGCTGTTTTTT

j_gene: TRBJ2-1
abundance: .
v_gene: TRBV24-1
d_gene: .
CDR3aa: CATSKADSASYNEQFF
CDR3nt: TGTGCCACCTCGAAGGCAGACTCTGCCTCCTACAATGAGCAGTTCTTC

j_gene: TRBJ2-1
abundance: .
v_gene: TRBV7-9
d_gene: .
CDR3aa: CASSLKGDYYNEQFF
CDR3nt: TGTGCCAGCAGCTTAAAAGGAGACTACTACAATGAGCAGTTCTTC

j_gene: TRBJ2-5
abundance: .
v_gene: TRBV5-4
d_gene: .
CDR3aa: CASSLEPDPDGETQYF
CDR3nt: TGTGCCAGCAGCTTGGAGCCCGACCCTGATGGAGAGACCCAGTACTTC